This TCR beta chain was obtained from a study of low-dose radiotherapy and immunotherapy resistance in tumors. Germline CDR1 ENHRY, CDR2 SYGVKD. V shed 2 bases and J shed 5 bases, with 13 bases lying between them. CDR3 length equals 15 residues. This clonotype was detected many times. Documented time point: after trial treatment. Described treatment: LDRT plus nivolumab, ipilimumab, low-dose cyclophosphamide and aspirin (RACIN trial). Both TCRalpha and TCRbeta chains were reverse transcribed with V-gene-specific primers. Amplification of TCRs used a constant-region primer and V-primer adapter for about 19 PCR cycles. A single record per CDR3 protein comes from TCRdb applying MiXCR to the reads. The sample shows nearly 60,000 distinct CDR3 sequences, under 30% of them seen only once.

The chain has TRBV10-3 and TRBJ2-1, with a weak D call TRBD1 (5 bases). This material consisted of PBMCs, taken after low-dose radiotherapy plus immunotherapy. The receptor was isolated from a male donor with prostate cancer. In DNA form, the CDR3 reads TGTGCCATCAGTGAGCCCCTCTTCAGGGACAATGAGCAGTTCTTC. Its translation is CAISEPLFRDNEQFF.